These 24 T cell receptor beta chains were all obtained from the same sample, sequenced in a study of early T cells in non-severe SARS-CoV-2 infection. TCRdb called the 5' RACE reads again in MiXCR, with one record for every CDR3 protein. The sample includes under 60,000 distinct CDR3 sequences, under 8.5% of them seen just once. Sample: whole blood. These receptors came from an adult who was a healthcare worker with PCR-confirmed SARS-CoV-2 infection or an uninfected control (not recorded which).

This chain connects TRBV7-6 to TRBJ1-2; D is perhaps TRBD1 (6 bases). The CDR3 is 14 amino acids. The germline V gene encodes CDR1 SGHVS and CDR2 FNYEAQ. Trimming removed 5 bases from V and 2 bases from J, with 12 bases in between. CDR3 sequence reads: CASSEGVNNYGYTF. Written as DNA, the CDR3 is TGTGCCAGCAGCGAGGGGGTCAACAACTATGGCTACACCTTC.

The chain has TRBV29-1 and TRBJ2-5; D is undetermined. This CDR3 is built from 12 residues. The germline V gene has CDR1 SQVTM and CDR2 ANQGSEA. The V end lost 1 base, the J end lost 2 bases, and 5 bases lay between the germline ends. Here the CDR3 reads CSVEGRQETQYF. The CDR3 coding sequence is TGCAGCGTTGAAGGGCGGCAAGAGACCCAGTACTTC.

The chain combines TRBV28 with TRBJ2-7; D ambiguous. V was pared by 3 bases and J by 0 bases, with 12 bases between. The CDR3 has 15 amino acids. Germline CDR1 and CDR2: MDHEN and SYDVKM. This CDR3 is CASSFRRLSSYEQYF. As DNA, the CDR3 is TGTGCCAGCAGTTTCCGGCGGTTGAGCTCCTACGAGCAGTACTTC.

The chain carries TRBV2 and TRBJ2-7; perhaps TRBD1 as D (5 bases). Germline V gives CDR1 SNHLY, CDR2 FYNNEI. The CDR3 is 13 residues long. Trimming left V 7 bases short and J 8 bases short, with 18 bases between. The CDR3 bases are TGTGCCAGCATCCAGGCCAACAGGCTGAAGCAGTACTTC. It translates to CASIQANRLKQYF.

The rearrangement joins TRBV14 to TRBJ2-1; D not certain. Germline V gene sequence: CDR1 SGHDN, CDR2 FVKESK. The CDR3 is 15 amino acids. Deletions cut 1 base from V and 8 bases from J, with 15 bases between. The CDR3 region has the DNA TGTGCCAGCAGCCAAGGGTCGTCAAGGTCGGATGAGCAGTTCTTC. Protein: CASSQGSSRSDEQFF. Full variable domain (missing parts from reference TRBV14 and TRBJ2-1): EAGVTQFPSHSVIEKGQTVTLRCDPISGHDNLYWYRRVMGKEIKFLLHFVKESKQDESGMPNNRFLAERTGGTYSTLKVQPAELEDSGVYFCASSQGSSRSDEQFFGPGTRLTVL.

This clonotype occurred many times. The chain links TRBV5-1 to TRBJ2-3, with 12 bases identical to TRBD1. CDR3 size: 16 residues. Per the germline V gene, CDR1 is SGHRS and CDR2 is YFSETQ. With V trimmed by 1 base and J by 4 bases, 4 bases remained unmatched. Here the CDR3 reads CASSLMGQGASDTQYF. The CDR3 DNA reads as TGCGCCAGCAGCTTGATGGGACAGGGGGCCTCAGATACGCAGTATTTT. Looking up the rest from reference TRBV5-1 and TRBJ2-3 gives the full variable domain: KAGVTQTPRYLIKTRGQQVTLSCSPISGHRSVSWYQQTPGQGLQFLFEYFSETQRNKGNFPGRFSGRQFSNSRSEMNVSTLELGDSALYLCASSLMGQGASDTQYFGPGTRLTVL.

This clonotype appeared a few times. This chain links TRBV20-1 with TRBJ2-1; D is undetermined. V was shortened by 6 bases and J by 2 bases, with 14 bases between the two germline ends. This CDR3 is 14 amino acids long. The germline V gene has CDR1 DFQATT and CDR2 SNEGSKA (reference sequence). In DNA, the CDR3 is TGCAGTGCCCTAAATAACCACGCCTACAATGAGCAGTTCTTC. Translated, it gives CSALNNHAYNEQFF.

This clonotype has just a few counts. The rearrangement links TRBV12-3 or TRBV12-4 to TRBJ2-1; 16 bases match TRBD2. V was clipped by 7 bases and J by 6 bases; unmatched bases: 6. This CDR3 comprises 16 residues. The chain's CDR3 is CASMAGTSGRGNEQFF. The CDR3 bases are TGTGCCAGCATGGCCGGGACTAGCGGGAGGGGCAATGAGCAGTTCTTC.

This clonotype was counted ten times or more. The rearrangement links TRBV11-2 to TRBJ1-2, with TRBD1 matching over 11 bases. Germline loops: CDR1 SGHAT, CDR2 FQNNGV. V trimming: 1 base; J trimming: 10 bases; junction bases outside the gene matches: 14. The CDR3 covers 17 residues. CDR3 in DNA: TGTGCCAGCAGCTTAGTTGGTCGGGCGCGGACAGGGGGCGCCTACACCTTC. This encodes CASSLVGRARTGGAYTF.

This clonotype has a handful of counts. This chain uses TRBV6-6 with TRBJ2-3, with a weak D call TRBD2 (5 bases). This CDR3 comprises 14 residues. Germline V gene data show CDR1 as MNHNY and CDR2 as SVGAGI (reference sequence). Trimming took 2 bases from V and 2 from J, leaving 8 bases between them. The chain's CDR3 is CASSYPGITDTQYF. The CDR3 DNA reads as TGTGCCAGCAGTTACCCGGGGATCACAGATACGCAGTATTTT.

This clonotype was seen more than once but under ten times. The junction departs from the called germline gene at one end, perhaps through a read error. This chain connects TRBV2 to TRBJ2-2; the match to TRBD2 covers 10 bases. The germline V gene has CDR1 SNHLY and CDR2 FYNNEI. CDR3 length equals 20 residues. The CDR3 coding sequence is TGTGCCAGCAGCGAAGTGGGCCCTTTACTAGCGGGATACTCCACCGGGGAGCTGTTTTTT. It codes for CASSEVGPLLAGYSTGELFF.

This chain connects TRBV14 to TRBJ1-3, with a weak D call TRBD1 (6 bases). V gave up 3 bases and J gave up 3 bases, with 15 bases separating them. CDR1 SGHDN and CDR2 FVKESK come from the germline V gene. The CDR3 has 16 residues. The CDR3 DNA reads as TGTGCCAGCAGCCATCCCCCAGGGGCATATGGAAACACCATATATTTT. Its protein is CASSHPPGAYGNTIYF.

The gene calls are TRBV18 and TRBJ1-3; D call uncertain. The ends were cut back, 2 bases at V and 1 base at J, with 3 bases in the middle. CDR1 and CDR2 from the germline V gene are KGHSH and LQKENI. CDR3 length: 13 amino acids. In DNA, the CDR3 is TGTGCCAGCTCACCAGGGTCTGGAAACACCATATATTTT. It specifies CASSPGSGNTIYF.

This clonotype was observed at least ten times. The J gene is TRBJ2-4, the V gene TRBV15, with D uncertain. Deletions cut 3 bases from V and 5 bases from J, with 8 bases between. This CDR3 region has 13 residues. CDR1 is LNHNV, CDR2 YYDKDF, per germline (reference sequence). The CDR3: CATSRTMENIQYF. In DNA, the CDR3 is TGTGCCACCAGCAGGACAATGGAAAACATTCAGTACTTC.

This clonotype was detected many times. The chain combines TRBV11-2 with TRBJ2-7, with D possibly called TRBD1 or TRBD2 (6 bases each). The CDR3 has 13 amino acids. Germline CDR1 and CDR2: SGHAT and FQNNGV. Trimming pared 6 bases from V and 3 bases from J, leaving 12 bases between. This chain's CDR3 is CASRLEGGYEQYF. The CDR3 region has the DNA TGTGCCAGCAGACTCGAGGGGGGCTACGAGCAGTACTTC.

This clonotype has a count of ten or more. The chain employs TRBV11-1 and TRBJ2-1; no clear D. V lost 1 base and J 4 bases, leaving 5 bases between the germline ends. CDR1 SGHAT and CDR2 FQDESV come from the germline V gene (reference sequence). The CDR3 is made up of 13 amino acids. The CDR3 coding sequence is TGTGCCAGCAGCTTAGGTGGATACAATGAGCAGTTCTTC. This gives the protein CASSLGGYNEQFF.

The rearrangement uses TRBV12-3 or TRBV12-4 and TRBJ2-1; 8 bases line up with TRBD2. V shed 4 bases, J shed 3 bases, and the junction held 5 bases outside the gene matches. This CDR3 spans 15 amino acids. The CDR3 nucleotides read TGTGCCAGCAGTTACGGGACTAGAGGCTACAATGAGCAGTTCTTC. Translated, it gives CASSYGTRGYNEQFF.

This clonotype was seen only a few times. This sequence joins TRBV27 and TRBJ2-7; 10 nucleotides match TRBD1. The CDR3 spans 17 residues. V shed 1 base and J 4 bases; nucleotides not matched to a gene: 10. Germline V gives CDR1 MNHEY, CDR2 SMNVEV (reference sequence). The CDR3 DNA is TGTGCCAGCAGTTTATGGTTTCCGGGGACAGGGGAATACGAGCAGTACTTC. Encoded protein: CASSLWFPGTGEYEQYF.

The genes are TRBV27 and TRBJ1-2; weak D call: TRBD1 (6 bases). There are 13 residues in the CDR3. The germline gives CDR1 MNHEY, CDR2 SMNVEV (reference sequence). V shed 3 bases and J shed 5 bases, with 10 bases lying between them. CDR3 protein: CASSFLGAYGYTF. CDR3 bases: TGTGCCAGCAGTTTTTTGGGGGCTTATGGCTACACCTTC.

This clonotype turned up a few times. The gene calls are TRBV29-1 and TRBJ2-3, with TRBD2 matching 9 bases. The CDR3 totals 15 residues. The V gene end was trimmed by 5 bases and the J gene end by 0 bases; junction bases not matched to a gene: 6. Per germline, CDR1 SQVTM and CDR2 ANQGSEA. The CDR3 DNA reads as TGCAGCGTTCAAACCGGGACTAGCAGCACAGATACGCAGTATTTT. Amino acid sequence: CSVQTGTSSTDTQYF.

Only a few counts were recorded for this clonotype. The CDR3 coding sequence is TGTGCCAGCGGAGGCTCTAGCGGGAGGGCTGAGACCCAGTACTTC. Translating it yields CASGGSSGRAETQYF. The chain joins TRBV7-9 to TRBJ2-5; 12 bases match TRBD2. Trimming took 8 bases from V and 5 from J; bases not matched to a gene: 9. The germline V gene has CDR1 SEHNR and CDR2 FQNEAQ (reference sequence). CDR3 length equals 15 residues.

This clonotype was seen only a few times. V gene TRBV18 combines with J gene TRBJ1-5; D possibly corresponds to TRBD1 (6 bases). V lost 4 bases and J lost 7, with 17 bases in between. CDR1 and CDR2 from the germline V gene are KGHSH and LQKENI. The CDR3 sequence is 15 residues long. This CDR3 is CASSRGGRDGQPQHF. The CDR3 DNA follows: TGTGCCAGCTCACGGGGGGGCAGGGATGGACAGCCCCAGCATTTT.

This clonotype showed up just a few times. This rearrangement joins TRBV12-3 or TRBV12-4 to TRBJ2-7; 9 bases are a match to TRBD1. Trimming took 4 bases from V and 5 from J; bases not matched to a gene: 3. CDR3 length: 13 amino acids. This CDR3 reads CASSWTGEDEQYF. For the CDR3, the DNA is TGTGCCAGCAGTTGGACAGGGGAGGACGAGCAGTACTTC.

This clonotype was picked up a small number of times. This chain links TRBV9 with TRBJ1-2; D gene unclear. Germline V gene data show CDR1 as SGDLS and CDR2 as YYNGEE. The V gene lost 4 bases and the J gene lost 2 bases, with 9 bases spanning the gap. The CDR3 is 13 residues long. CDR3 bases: TGTGCCAGCAGCATCCAGACGAACTATGGCTACACCTTC. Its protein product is CASSIQTNYGYTF.